Listed below are T cell receptor beta chains from one sample, sequenced in a study of shared clonotypes between healthy human individuals. Clones were sequenced by immunoSEQ multiplex PCR, and TCRdb holds only the in-frame ones, with some missing. Among more than 2 million clones listed, approximately 95% were seen once. Specimen: naive CD8+ T cells sorted from blood. The receptors were sampled from a man aged 18-30 years in good health. CDR3s include the opening cysteine and the closing phenylalanine or tryptophan. A D gene is named only where the DNA matches it firmly. Size is stated for part of the rows, as once, few or many counts, or as a class when the clone is expanded.

V	D	J	size	CDR3	DNA
TRBV19	.	TRBJ2-7	.	CASSNRRASYEQYF	TGTGCCAGTAGTAATCGCAGGGCCTCCTACGAGCAGTACTTC
TRBV29-1	.	TRBJ2-5	.	CSVELRLEQETQYF	TGCAGCGTTGAACTCCGACTTGAGCAAGAGACCCAGTACTTC
TRBV19	.	TRBJ1-1	.	CASSDRANTEAFF	TGTGCCAGTAGTGACAGAGCGAACACTGAAGCTTTCTTT
TRBV27	.	TRBJ2-7	.	CASSLVGLRSQGGEQYF	TGTGCCAGCAGTTTGGTGGGCCTCCGGAGCCAGGGGGGCGAGCAGTACTTC
TRBV25-1	.	TRBJ1-2	once	CASSEYRTGYTF	TGTGCCAGCAGTGAGTACAGGACTGGCTACACCTTC
TRBV10-3	.	TRBJ1-1	.	CAISDLDMNTEAFF	TGTGCCATCAGTGACCTCGACATGAACACTGAAGCTTTCTTT
TRBV5-4	TRBD1	TRBJ2-7	.	CASSAGQGGSYEQYF	TGTGCCAGCAGCGCAGGACAGGGGGGTTCCTACGAGCAGTACTTC
TRBV6-1	.	TRBJ2-3	.	CAILDSTFNTQYF	TGTGCCATCTTGGACAGTACCTTTAATACGCAGTATTTT
TRBV13	TRBD2	TRBJ2-7	.	CASSLTTSRSYEQYF	TGTGCCAGCAGCTTAACGACTAGCAGGTCCTACGAGCAGTACTTC
TRBV13	.	TRBJ2-3	.	CASSLGEDSTDTQYF	TGTGCCAGCAGCCTTGGTGAGGATAGCACAGATACGCAGTATTTT
TRBV6-1	.	TRBJ2-3	once	CASSEALGTDTQYF	TGTGCCAGCAGTGAAGCGCTTGGCACAGATACGCAGTATTTT
TRBV29-1	TRBD1	TRBJ2-1	.	CSVEGQGAGEQFF	TGCAGCGTTGAAGGTCAGGGGGCAGGTGAGCAGTTCTTC
TRBV5-6	.	TRBJ2-1	once	CASSLVGSARYNEQFF	TGTGCCAGCAGCTTGGTAGGCTCCGCCAGATACAATGAGCAGTTCTTC
TRBV6-6	.	TRBJ2-7	.	CASSYPDSLLYEQYF	TGTGCCAGCAGTTACCCAGACAGTCTACTCTACGAGCAGTACTTC
TRBV2	.	TRBJ1-5	.	CASSDESHQPQHF	TGTGCCAGCAGTGATGAGAGCCATCAGCCCCAGCATTTT
TRBV5-6	.	TRBJ1-1	.	CASSLEGQEAFF	TGTGCCAGCAGCTTGGAGGGGCAGGAAGCTTTCTTT
TRBV27	.	TRBJ2-2	.	CASNLGGGPTGELFF	TGTGCCAGCAATCTTGGGGGGGGCCCCACCGGGGAGCTGTTTTTT
TRBV7-6	.	TRBJ2-2	.	CASSLGGNTGELFF	TGTGCCAGCAGCTTAGGGGGTAACACCGGGGAGCTGTTTTTT
TRBV20-1	.	TRBJ2-1	once	CSAREVDEQFF	TGCAGTGCTAGGGAGGTAGACGAGCAGTTCTTC
TRBV18	TRBD2	TRBJ2-7	.	CASSPPSTSYSYEQYF	TGTGCCAGCTCACCACCCTCGACTAGCTACTCCTACGAGCAGTACTTC
TRBV19	.	TRBJ2-2	.	CASEGHTGAPGELFF	TGTGCCAGCGAAGGACATACAGGAGCACCCGGGGAGCTGTTTTTT
TRBV4-1	.	TRBJ2-1	once	CASSQAANEQFF	TGCGCCAGCAGCCAAGCTGCTAATGAGCAGTTCTTC
TRBV7-3	.	TRBJ2-1	once	CASSRSTGEQFF	TGTGCCAGCAGCCGTTCCACGGGAGAGCAGTTCTTC
TRBV7-9	.	TRBJ1-1	.	CASSRGGMDTEAFF	TGTGCCAGCAGCAGGGGAGGGATGGACACTGAAGCTTTCTTT
TRBV4-1	.	TRBJ1-1	.	CASSQSGPEAFF	TGCGCCAGCAGCCAATCGGGTCCTGAAGCTTTCTTT
TRBV25-1	.	TRBJ1-5	.	CASSDSIRRGNQPQHF	TGTGCCAGCAGTGATAGTATCAGAAGAGGCAATCAGCCCCAGCATTTT